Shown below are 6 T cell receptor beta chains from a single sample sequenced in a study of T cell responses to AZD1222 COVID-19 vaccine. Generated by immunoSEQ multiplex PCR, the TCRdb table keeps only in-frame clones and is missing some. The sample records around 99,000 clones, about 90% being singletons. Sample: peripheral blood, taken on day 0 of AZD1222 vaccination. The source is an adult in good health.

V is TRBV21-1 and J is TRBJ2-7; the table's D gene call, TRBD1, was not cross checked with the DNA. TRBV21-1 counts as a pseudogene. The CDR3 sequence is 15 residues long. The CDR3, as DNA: TGTGCCAGCAGCCCGAGGCAGGACATAACTTACGAGCAGTACTTC. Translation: CASSPRQDITYEQYF.

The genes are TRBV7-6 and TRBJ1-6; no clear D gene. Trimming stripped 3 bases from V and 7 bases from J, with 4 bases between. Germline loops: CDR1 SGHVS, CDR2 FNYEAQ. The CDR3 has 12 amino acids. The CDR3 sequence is CASSLNNSPLHF. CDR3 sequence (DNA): TGTGCCAGCAGCTTGAACAATTCACCCCTCCACTTT.

The DNA of the CDR3 is TGCGCCAGCAGCTTGGGACAGGGCGCGTCGTTGGAGACCCAGTACTTC. Translation gives CASSLGQGASLETQYF. J is TRBJ2-5 and V is TRBV5-1; 7 nucleotides align to TRBD1. V dropped 0 bases and J dropped 5; count of bases not matched to a gene: 10. Germline CDR1 is SGHRS and CDR2 is YFSETQ. This CDR3 has 16 residues.

CDR3 coding DNA: TGTGCCAGCAGCTGGCCACCTTCCTACGAGCAGTACTTC. Translation gives CASSWPPSYEQYF. This chain uses TRBV5-4 with TRBJ2-7, with D hard to call. CDR1 is SGHNT, CDR2 YYREEE, per germline (reference sequence). The V gene lost 3 bases and the J gene lost 1 base, with 8 bases spanning the gap. CDR3 length: 13 residues.

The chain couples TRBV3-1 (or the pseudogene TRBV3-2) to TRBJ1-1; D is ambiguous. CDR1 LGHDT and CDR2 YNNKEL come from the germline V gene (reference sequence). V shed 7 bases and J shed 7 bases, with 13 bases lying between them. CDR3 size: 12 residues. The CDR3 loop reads CASTPGGFEAFF. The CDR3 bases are TGTGCCAGCACGCCGGGAGGATTTGAAGCTTTCTTT.

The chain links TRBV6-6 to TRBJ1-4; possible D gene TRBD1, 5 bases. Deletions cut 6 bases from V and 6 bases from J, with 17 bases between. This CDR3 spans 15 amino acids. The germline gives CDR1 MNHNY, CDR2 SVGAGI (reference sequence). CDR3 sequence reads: CASSYLNRGDEKLFF. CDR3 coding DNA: TGTGCCAGCAGCTATCTCAATAGGGGCGATGAAAAACTGTTTTTT.